This record looks at one T cell receptor (beta chain) sequence and its context. The antigen remains undetermined. This sample was taken from a study of CD8+ T cells in alopecia areata. The overall study: Treated patients took oral tofacitinib at 5 to 10 mg twice daily.

The V and J ends lost 5 bases and 4 bases, in that order; junction bases with no gene match: 6. CDR3 length equals 15 residues. Germline values: CDR1 SGHVS, CDR2 FQNEAQ. In each case, RNA was isolated and then reverse transcribed into cDNA as the sequencing template. Produced via immunoSEQ multiplex PCR; TCRdb's table is partial and in-frame only. There are roughly 220,000 clones in the sample; around two fifths occur only once, and just under 0.5% lies in the top ten. Treatment: oral pan-JAK inhibitor, 5-10 mg twice daily. Samples from alopecia areata patients were lesional scalp punch biopsies and peripheral blood. Study-wide results and limits: Besides other cells, scalp samples also yield sequences of resident alphabeta T cells from normal skin.

The sequence came from a human donor with alopecia areata. The chain joins TRBV7-8 to TRBJ2-3, with 10 nucleotides matching TRBD1. The material sequenced was CD4+ T cells sorted from blood, taken between weeks 30 and 35, from a patient treated with tofacitinib. This CDR3 reads CASSLRTGGADTQYF. The CDR3 DNA is TGTGCCAGCAGCCTCCGGACAGGGGGGGCAGATACGCAGTATTTT.